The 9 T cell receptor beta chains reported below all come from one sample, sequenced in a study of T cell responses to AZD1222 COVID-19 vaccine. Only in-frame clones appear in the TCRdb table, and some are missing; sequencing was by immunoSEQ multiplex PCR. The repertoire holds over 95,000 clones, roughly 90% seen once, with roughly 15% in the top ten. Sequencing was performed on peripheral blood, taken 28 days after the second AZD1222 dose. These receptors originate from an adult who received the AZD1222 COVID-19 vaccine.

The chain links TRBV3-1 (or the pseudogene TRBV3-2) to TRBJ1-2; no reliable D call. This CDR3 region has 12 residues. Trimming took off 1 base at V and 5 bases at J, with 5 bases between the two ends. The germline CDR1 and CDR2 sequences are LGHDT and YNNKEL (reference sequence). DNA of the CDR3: TGTGCCAGCAGCCAAGTTGGGTATGGCTACACCTTC. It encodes CASSQVGYGYTF.

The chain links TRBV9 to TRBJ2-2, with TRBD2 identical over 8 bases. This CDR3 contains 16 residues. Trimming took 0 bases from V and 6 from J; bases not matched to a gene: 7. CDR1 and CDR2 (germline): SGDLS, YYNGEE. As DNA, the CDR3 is TGTGCCAGCAGCGTAGTATCGCTAGCGGGCGCCGGGGAGCTGTTTTTT. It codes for CASSVVSLAGAGELFF.

The CDR3 is CASTKMTGGIDEQYF. The CDR3 DNA reads as TGTGCCAGCACTAAAATGACAGGGGGCATAGACGAGCAGTACTTC. J is TRBJ2-7 and V is TRBV2, with 10 bases lining up with TRBD1. The CDR3 has 15 residues. Per the germline V gene, CDR1 is SNHLY and CDR2 is FYNNEI. Trimming removed 7 bases from V and 5 bases from J; junction bases left unmatched: 11.

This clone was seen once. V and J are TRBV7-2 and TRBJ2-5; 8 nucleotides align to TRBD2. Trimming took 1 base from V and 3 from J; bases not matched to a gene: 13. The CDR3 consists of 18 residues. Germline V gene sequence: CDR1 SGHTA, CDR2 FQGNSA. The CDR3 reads CASSLVYVREEGEETQYF. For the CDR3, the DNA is TGTGCCAGCAGCTTAGTTTATGTGCGGGAGGAGGGAGAAGAGACCCAGTACTTC.

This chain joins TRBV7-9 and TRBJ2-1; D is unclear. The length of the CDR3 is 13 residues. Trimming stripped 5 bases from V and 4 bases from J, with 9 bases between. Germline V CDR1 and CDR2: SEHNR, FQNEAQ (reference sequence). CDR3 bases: TGTGCCAGCAGCATAACAGAGTACAATGAGCAGTTCTTC. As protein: CASSITEYNEQFF.

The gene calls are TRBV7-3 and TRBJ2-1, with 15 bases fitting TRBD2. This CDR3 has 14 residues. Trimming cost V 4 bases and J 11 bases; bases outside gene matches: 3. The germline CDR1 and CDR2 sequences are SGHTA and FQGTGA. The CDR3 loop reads CASSSGLAGGQQFF. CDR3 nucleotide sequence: TGTGCCAGCAGCTCCGGACTAGCGGGAGGGCAGCAGTTCTTC.

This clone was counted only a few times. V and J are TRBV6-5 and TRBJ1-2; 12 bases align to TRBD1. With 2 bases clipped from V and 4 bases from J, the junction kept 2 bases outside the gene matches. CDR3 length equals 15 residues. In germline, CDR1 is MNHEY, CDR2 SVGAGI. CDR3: CASSYGDRGPYGYTF. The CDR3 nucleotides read TGTGCCAGCAGTTACGGGGACAGGGGGCCCTATGGCTACACCTTC.

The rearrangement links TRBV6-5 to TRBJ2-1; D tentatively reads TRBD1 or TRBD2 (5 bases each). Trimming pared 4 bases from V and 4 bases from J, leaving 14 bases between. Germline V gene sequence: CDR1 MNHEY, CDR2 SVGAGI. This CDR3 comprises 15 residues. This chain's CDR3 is CASSSSDEGYNEQFF. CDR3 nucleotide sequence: TGTGCCAGCAGTTCGTCGGACGAGGGGTACAATGAGCAGTTCTTC.

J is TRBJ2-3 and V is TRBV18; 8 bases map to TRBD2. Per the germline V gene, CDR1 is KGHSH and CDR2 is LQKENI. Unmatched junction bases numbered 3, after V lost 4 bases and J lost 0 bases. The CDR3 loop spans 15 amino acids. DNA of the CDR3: TGTGCCAGCTCACGTAGCGGGATTAGCACAGATACGCAGTATTTT. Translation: CASSRSGISTDTQYF.